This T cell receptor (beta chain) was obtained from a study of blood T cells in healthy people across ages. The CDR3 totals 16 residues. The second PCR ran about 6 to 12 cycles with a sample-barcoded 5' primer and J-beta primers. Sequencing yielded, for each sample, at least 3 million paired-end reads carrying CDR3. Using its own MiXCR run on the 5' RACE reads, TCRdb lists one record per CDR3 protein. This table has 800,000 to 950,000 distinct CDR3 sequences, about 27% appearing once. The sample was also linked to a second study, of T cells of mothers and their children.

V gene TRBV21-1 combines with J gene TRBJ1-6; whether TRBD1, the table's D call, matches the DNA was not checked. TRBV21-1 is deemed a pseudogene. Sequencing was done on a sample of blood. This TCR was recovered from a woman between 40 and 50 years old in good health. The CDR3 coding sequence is TGTGCCAGCAGCAAGGAGACGGGACGACCTAATTCACCCCTCCACTTT. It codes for CASSKETGRPNSPLHF.